The 26 T cell receptor beta chains below were found in one sample sequenced in a study of CD8 T cells in Susac syndrome (dated by TCRdb to the late 2010s). Library generation was performed with the immunoSEQ multiplex PCR assay. RNA was extracted using the RNeasy kit, and about 0.5 to 1 ug of the RNA was reverse transcribed with random hexamers. Using fastp trimming at Q25 and MiXCR clonotype assembly, TCRdb reanalyzed the public sequencing data and kept in-frame beta chains. Each CDR3 protein gets just one entry, which takes the most common genes and DNA from the rows behind it. The sample table holds approximately 150,000 distinct CDR3 sequences, of which approximately 95% were seen once. The ten largest clones add up to 0.095% to 0.14% of the sample. Sequenced sample: CD4+ T cells from PBMCs. Source of these receptors: a human donor with multiple sclerosis.

The chain combines TRBV9 with TRBJ2-2; D possibly corresponds to TRBD1 (5 bases). With 3 bases removed from V and 7 bases from J, the gap between germline ends came to 16 bases. The CDR3 totals 15 residues. CDR1 is SGDLS and CDR2 is YYNGEE in the germline V gene. The CDR3 bases are TGTGCCAGCAGCGCCAACCAGGGTATGGGCGGGGAGCTGTTTTTT. Protein product: CASSANQGMGGELFF.

This chain connects TRBV12-3 or TRBV12-4 to TRBJ2-5, with D hard to call. Trimming removed 5 bases from V and 5 bases from J, with 6 bases in between. The CDR3 spans 11 residues. CDR3 sequence (DNA): TGTGCCAGCAGTCGGAGCGAGACCCAGTACTTC. Translating it yields CASSRSETQYF.

The chain links TRBV4-2 to TRBJ2-7, with D tentatively TRBD2 (5 bases). This CDR3 region has 16 residues. The V and J ends lost 0 bases and 0 bases respectively, with 12 bases between them. The germline CDR1 and CDR2 sequences are LGHNA and YNFKEQ. CDR3 amino acids: CASSQDRTGTSYEQYF. In nucleotides, the CDR3 is TGTGCCAGCAGCCAAGATAGAACGGGAACCTCCTACGAGCAGTACTTC.

The rearrangement uses TRBV5-1 and TRBJ2-7; a possible D gene is TRBD1 (6 bases). V dropped 0 bases and J dropped 8 bases, with 12 bases sitting between them. Germline V gives CDR1 SGHRS, CDR2 YFSETQ. The CDR3 consists of 13 residues. CDR3 protein: CASSLDPGTKQYF. The CDR3 DNA follows: TGCGCCAGCAGCTTGGACCCCGGGACAAAGCAGTACTTC.

The rearrangement joins TRBV12-3 or TRBV12-4 to TRBJ2-7; 7 bases match TRBD1. The CDR3 is 15 residues long. V lost 5 bases and J lost 5; bases outside the gene matches: 12. CDR3 DNA sequence: TGTGCCAGCAGTCTCATGGAGACAGGGTTCCACGAGCAGTACTTC. The encoded protein is CASSLMETGFHEQYF.

This chain connects TRBV15 to TRBJ1-4; weak D call: TRBD1 (5 bases). CDR3 size: 17 residues. Trimming took off 0 bases at V and 8 bases at J, with 19 bases between the two ends. The germline gives CDR1 LNHNV, CDR2 YYDKDF (reference sequence). The CDR3 here is CATSRDSQGQGAEKLFF. The CDR3 DNA reads TGTGCCACCAGCAGAGATAGTCAGGGCCAGGGTGCAGAAAAACTGTTTTTT.

This chain joins TRBV11-2 and TRBJ1-2; 8 bases are shared with TRBD1. Trimming at V came to 4 bases and at J to 3 bases, leaving 10 bases not matched to a gene. The length of the CDR3 is 16 residues. Germline CDR1 and CDR2: SGHAT and FQNNGV. CDR3 amino acids: CASSSITGTGDYGYTF. In nucleotides, the CDR3 is TGTGCCAGCAGCTCGATCACTGGGACAGGAGACTATGGCTACACCTTC.

This rearrangement joins TRBV3-1 to TRBJ1-5, with 10 bases identical to TRBD1. Germline trimming cut 4 bases from V and 4 bases from J; bases unmatched to any gene: 7. This CDR3 spans 16 amino acids. The germline CDR1 and CDR2 sequences are LGHDT and YNNKEL (reference sequence). The CDR3 spells CASSLRDRGNNQPQHF. CDR3 sequence (DNA): TGTGCCAGCAGCCTACGGGACAGGGGTAATAATCAGCCCCAGCATTTT.

This clonotype was detected only once. The gene calls are TRBV3-1 and TRBJ2-2; no firm D call. With 4 bases removed from V and 4 bases from J, the gap between germline ends came to 10 bases. Germline CDR1 reads LGHDT; CDR2 reads YNNKEL (reference sequence). The CDR3 consists of 14 residues. CDR3 in amino acids: CASSLGSSTGELFF. The CDR3 coding sequence is TGTGCCAGCAGCCTGGGCTCCAGCACCGGGGAGCTGTTTTTT. Combining the CDR3 with reference TRBV3-1 and TRBJ2-2 gives the whole variable domain DTAVSQTPKYLVTQMGNDKSIKCEQNLGHDTMYWYKQDSKKFLKIMFSYNNKELIINETVPNRFSPKSPDKAHLNLHINSLELGDSAVYFCASSLGSSTGELFFGEGSRLTVL.

V usage is TRBV12-3 or TRBV12-4 and J usage is TRBJ1-2; the D gene is possibly TRBD1 (5 bases). V lost 1 base and J 7 bases, leaving 16 bases between the germline ends. The CDR3 runs to 15 residues. The CDR3 here is CASSLGGRGDGGYTF. Written as DNA, the CDR3 is TGTGCCAGCAGTTTAGGGGGGAGGGGCGACGGTGGCTACACCTTC.

The J gene is TRBJ2-3, the V gene TRBV5-4; no firm D call. This CDR3 has 14 amino acids. V was pared by 0 bases and J by 2 bases, with 7 bases between. Germline V gene lookup returns CDR1 SGHNT and CDR2 YYREEE (reference sequence). CDR3 DNA: TGTGCCAGCAGCTTGGACTTAATCACAGATACGCAGTATTTT. This encodes CASSLDLITDTQYF.

This clonotype has more than one count but fewer than ten. The V and J genes are TRBV2 and TRBJ1-1; the D gene is possibly TRBD1 (6 bases). Germline CDR1 SNHLY, CDR2 FYNNEI. This CDR3 is built from 14 residues. With 5 bases removed from V and 1 base from J, the gap between germline ends came to 11 bases. CDR3: CASSQPGQNTEAFF. Here the CDR3 DNA reads TGTGCCAGCAGTCAACCGGGACAGAACACTGAAGCTTTCTTT.

The rearrangement uses TRBV29-1 and TRBJ2-3, with D tentatively TRBD1 (6 bases). The V end was cut by 4 bases, the J end by 0 bases, with 11 bases between. The CDR3 covers 14 residues. Germline V gene sequence: CDR1 SQVTM, CDR2 ANQGSEA. The CDR3, as DNA: TGCAGCGTTGTAGGGACAACCAGCACAGATACGCAGTATTTT. Protein sequence: CSVVGTTSTDTQYF.

V and J are TRBV9 and TRBJ1-2; D gene uncertain. The CDR3 has 15 residues. V was pared by 0 bases and J by 4 bases, with 13 bases between. Germline V gene data show CDR1 as SGDLS and CDR2 as YYNGEE. This CDR3 is CASSVAPRRGYGYTF. The CDR3 DNA sequence: TGTGCCAGCAGCGTAGCCCCACGACGAGGCTATGGCTACACCTTC.

The gene calls are TRBV20-1 and TRBJ2-7; perhaps TRBD1 as D (6 bases). The CDR3 covers 15 residues. The germline V gene has CDR1 DFQATT and CDR2 SNEGSKA (reference sequence). V was shortened by 3 bases and J by 0 bases, with 15 bases between the two germline ends. CDR3 nucleotides: TGCAGTGCTAGCGGTTCGAGGGGGACCTCCTACGAGCAGTACTTC. Encoded protein: CSASGSRGTSYEQYF.

The J gene is TRBJ1-1, the V gene TRBV12-3 or TRBV12-4, with unresolved D. The CDR3 is 14 residues long. Trimming stripped 6 bases from V and 1 base from J, with 12 bases between. Here the CDR3 reads CASRLSTRNTEAFF. CDR3 nucleotide sequence: TGTGCCAGCAGACTCAGCACACGGAACACTGAAGCTTTCTTT.

The rearrangement links TRBV20-1 to TRBJ2-1; 16 bases are a match to TRBD2. The V segment lost 3 bases and the J segment 7 bases; nucleotides outside the gene matches: 9. Germline lookup yields CDR1 DFQATT and CDR2 SNEGSKA (reference sequence). The CDR3 sequence is 17 residues long. CDR3 in DNA: TGCAGTGCTAGTCGCCCGGGACTAGCGGGAGGGCTTAATGAGCAGTTCTTC. It is translated as CSASRPGLAGGLNEQFF.

The chain employs TRBV7-2 and TRBJ1-5; TRBD1 is a possible D gene (6 bases). The V and J ends lost 1 base and 2 bases respectively, with 9 bases between them. This CDR3 is built from 15 residues. Germline loops: CDR1 SGHTA, CDR2 FQGNSA. The CDR3 protein is CASSLDREGNQPQHF. CDR3 nucleotide sequence: TGTGCCAGCAGCTTAGACAGGGAGGGCAATCAGCCCCAGCATTTT.

The chain joins TRBV3-1 to TRBJ2-4; the D gene is possibly TRBD2 (6 bases). The CDR3 contains 16 residues. Germline V gene sequence: CDR1 LGHDT, CDR2 YNNKEL (reference sequence). V was clipped by 1 base and J by 8 bases, with 18 bases between them. The CDR3 sequence is CASSQVGDSRGDIQYF. The CDR3 coding sequence is TGTGCCAGCAGCCAAGTTGGGGACTCCCGAGGGGACATTCAGTACTTC.

This clonotype has only one observation. The chain joins TRBV13 to TRBJ1-6; TRBD1 might be the D (5 bases). V was trimmed by 4 bases and J by 6 bases, leaving 16 bases between them. This CDR3 spans 16 amino acids. Germline V gives CDR1 PRHDT, CDR2 FYEKMQ (reference sequence). CDR3 DNA: TGTGCCAGCAGCTCCCGACAGTCCAAACTTAATTCACCCCTCCACTTT. Encoded protein: CASSSRQSKLNSPLHF.

The V gene is TRBV6-1, the J gene TRBJ2-1; 7 positions agree with TRBD1. CDR3 length: 13 amino acids. Germline assignment: CDR1 MNHNS and CDR2 SASEGT. Germline trimming cut 6 bases from V and 8 bases from J; bases unmatched to any gene: 7. CDR3 region: CASRRQGRDEQFF. The DNA of the CDR3 is TGTGCCAGCAGACGACAGGGTCGGGATGAGCAGTTCTTC.

The CDR3 here is CASSPTASKFEALHF. The CDR3 nucleotides read TGTGCCAGCAGCCCGACTGCGAGCAAGTTCGAGGCCCTCCACTTT. V is TRBV14 and J is TRBJ1-6, with D hard to call. Trimming left V 4 bases short and J 14 bases short, with 21 bases between. CDR3 length: 15 amino acids. From germline, CDR1 is SGHDN and CDR2 FVKESK. Drawing the rest from reference TRBV14 and TRBJ1-6, the complete variable domain is EAGVTQFPSHSVIEKGQTVTLRCDPISGHDNLYWYRRVMGKEIKFLLHFVKESKQDESGMPNNRFLAERTGGTYSTLKVQPAELEDSGVYFCASSPTASKFEALHFGNGTRLTVT.

The rearrangement links TRBV12-3 or TRBV12-4 to TRBJ2-7; D is undetermined. The CDR3 covers 11 residues. The germline V and J ends were trimmed by 5 bases and 3 bases, with 5 bases remaining between them. The CDR3 sequence: CASSPNYEQYF. For the CDR3, the DNA is TGTGCCAGCAGTCCAAACTACGAGCAGTACTTC.

The chain links TRBV27 to TRBJ1-6; D call uncertain. Germline loops: CDR1 MNHEY, CDR2 SMNVEV (reference sequence). The CDR3 consists of 13 residues. V dropped 11 bases and J dropped 6 bases, with 14 bases sitting between them. As DNA, the CDR3 is TGTGCCGCCCGAAGAGGGTTTAATTCACCCCTCCACTTT. Protein: CAARRGFNSPLHF.

V and J are TRBV29-1 and TRBJ2-7; D possibly matches TRBD1 or TRBD2 (5 bases each). V gave up 2 bases and J gave up 7 bases, with 12 bases separating them. The CDR3 totals 12 residues. The germline V gene encodes CDR1 SQVTM and CDR2 ANQGSEA. Here the CDR3 DNA reads TGCAGCGTTGAACTACAGGAGGAGGAGCAGTACTTC. Translated, it gives CSVELQEEEQYF.

CDR3 residues: CASRDDINTGELFF. CDR3 nucleotides: TGTGCCAGCAGAGACGACATTAACACCGGGGAGCTGTTTTTT. V is TRBV2 and J is TRBJ2-2; D uncertain. The CDR3 spans 14 residues. Looked up from germline, CDR1 is SNHLY and CDR2 is FYNNEI. Trimming pared 6 bases from V and 2 bases from J, leaving 10 bases between.